The T cell receptor (beta chain) under discussion was sequenced for a study of blood T cell repertoires in COVID-19. Background on the study: Both acute and convalescent COVID-19 samples were obtained from the United States, Italy and Spain. Sample material is recorded as cDNA or gDNA derived from T cells, B-cell-depleted T cells, or PBMCs.

In the authors' workflow: Scientists estimated how many nucleated cells there were by amplifying reference gene primers. Assay: immunoSEQ multiplex PCR; the TCRdb copy retains only in-frame clones and omits some. That table gives V, J and clone size, and the DNA gave D and trimming. In the table there are roughly 260,000 clones, roughly 84% of which are singletons. This clone came up a few times. The germline V gene encodes CDR1 SGHAT and CDR2 FQNNGV. V shed 5 bases and J 5 bases; nucleotides not matched to a gene: 5. The CDR3 runs 13 residues. The clonotype comes from a middle-aged woman with active or convalescent COVID-19. The sequenced material came from peripheral blood. The chain links TRBV11-2 to TRBJ1-1; 7 bases line up with TRBD1. CDR3 coding DNA: TGTGCCAGCAGCAAAGACAGGGATACTGAAGCTTTCTTT. This translates into CASSKDRDTEAFF.